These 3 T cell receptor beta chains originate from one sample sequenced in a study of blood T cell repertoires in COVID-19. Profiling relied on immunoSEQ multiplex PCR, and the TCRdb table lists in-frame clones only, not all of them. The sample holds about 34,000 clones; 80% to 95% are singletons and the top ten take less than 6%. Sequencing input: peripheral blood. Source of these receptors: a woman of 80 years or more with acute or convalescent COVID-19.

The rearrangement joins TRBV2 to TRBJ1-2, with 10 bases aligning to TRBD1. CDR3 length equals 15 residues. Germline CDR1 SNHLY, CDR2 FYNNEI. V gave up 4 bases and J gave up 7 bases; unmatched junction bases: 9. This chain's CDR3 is CASSGGQGWPFGYTF. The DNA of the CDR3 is TGTGCCAGCAGTGGGGGACAGGGGTGGCCTTTTGGCTACACCTTC.

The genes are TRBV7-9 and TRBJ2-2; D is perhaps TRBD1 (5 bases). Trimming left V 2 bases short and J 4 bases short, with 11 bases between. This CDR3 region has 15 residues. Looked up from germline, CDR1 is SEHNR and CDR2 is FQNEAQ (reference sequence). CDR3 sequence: CASSLLGAPTGELFF. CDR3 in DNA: TGTGCCAGCAGCTTACTTGGGGCACCCACCGGGGAGCTGTTTTTT.

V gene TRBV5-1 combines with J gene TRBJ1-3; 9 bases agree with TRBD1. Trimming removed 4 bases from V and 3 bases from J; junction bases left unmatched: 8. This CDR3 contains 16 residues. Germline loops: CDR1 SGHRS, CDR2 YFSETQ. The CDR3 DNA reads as TGCGCCAGCAGCCAAACCGGGACAGGGAATGGAAACACCATATATTTT. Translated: CASSQTGTGNGNTIYF.